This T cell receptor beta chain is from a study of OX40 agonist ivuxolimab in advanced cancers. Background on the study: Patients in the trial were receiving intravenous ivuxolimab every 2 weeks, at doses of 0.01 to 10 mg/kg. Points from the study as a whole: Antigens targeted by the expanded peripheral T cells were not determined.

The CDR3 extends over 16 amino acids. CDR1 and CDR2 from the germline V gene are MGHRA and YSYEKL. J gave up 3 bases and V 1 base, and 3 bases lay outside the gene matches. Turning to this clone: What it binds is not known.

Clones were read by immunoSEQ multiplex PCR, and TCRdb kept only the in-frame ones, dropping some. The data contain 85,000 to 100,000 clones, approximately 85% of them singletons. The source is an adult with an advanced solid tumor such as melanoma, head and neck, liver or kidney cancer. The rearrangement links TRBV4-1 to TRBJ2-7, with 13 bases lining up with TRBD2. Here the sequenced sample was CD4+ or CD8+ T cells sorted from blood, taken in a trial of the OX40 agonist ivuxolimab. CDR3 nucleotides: TGCGCCAGCAGCCAAGGAAGACTAGCGGGAGGCTACGAGCAGTACTTC. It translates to CASSQGRLAGGYEQYF.